This note documents a single TCR beta chain sequence. What it binds is unknown. The source material, RNA transcripts, was used to amplify TCR beta CDR3 regions. The study used the HTBI primer set for a first-round RT-PCR of the TCR CDR3. TCRdb reprocessed the multiplex PCR reads via MiXCR and lists one record per CDR3 protein. Of about 560,000 distinct CDR3 sequences in the sample, 16% are singletons; the top ten hold about 18%. The entry originates in a study of T cells in Graves' hyperthyroidism and ophthalmopathy. General study findings and limits: The model predicted ophthalmopathy a median roughly six months before onset.

Per germline, CDR1 MDHEN and CDR2 SYDVKM. The V end was cut by 0 bases, the J end by 0 bases, with 5 bases between. The CDR3 is made up of 14 amino acids. An absence of ophthalmopathy progression within 18 months meant stable Graves' hyperthyroidism. Hyperthyroidism in the patients, aged 18 to 65, was newly diagnosed and under 2 months in duration. Orbital computed tomography, thyroid ultrasound, serum thyroxine and TRAb, and clinical symptoms together informed the diagnoses. V usage is TRBV28 and J usage is TRBJ1-1; D is uncertain. Sequenced input: blood. This TCR derives from a woman under 30 with Graves' hyperthyroidism. The CDR3 sequence: CASSLWKVNTEAFF. The CDR3 DNA sequence: TGTGCCAGCAGTTTATGGAAGGTGAACACTGAAGCTTTCTTT.